This T cell receptor beta chain emerged from a study of blood T cell repertoires in COVID-19. Study context: There were acute and convalescent COVID-19 samples, and they came from the United States, Italy and Spain.

In the source study's methods: Amplified reference gene primers provided the basis for estimating nucleated cell counts. Assay: immunoSEQ multiplex PCR; the TCRdb copy retains only in-frame clones and omits some. That table is the source of V, J and clone size, and D and trimming were worked out from the DNA. In the table there are under 450,000 clones, roughly four fifths of which are singletons. This clone has only one observation. V was shortened by 6 bases and J by 4 bases, with 10 bases between the two germline ends. The germline V gene encodes CDR1 ENHRY and CDR2 SYGVKD. This CDR3 is built from 13 residues.

The rearrangement joins TRBV10-3 to TRBJ1-3; D call uncertain. The TCR comes from a human donor with acute or convalescent COVID-19. The donor label of this sample is uncertain. The source material was peripheral blood. CDR3: CAIRVAAGNTIYF. The CDR3 DNA is TGTGCCATCAGGGTGGCAGCGGGAAACACCATATATTTT.